A selection of T cell receptor beta chains follows, all from one sample in a study of T-cell memory formation after mild COVID-19. TCRdb used MiXCR to reprocess the 5' RACE reads, holding one entry per CDR3 protein. This sample has roughly 620,000 distinct CDR3 sequences, with under 20% found just once. Source material: PBMCs or a T cell subset sorted from them (not recorded which). The receptors shown here come from an adult woman who had mild COVID-19 (a few samples of this study predate the infection). Cell type and time point are not known. CDR3s include the opening cysteine and the closing phenylalanine or tryptophan. A D gene is named only where the DNA matches it firmly. Expanded clones get a size class; other rows say once, few or many, or leave the size out.

>TRBJ1-5|NA|NA|14|TRBV7-2
TGTGCCAGCAGCTTTTTTGGGCTTGATCAGCCCCAGCATTTT
CASSFFGLDQPQHF
>TRBJ2-4|NA|NA|15|TRBV12-3/TRBV12-4
TGTGCCAGCAAAGTTTCGGGCCTCGCCAAAAACATTCAGTACTTC
CASKVSGLAKNIQYF
>TRBJ2-3|TRBD2|many|16|TRBV19
TGTGCCAGTAGTATACGGGCTAGCGGGGCCACAGATACGCAGTATTTT
CASSIRASGATDTQYF
>TRBJ1-3|NA|few|13|TRBV29-1
TGCAGCGTTGAACAATCCTCTGGAAACACCATATATTTT
CSVEQSSGNTIYF
>TRBJ2-7|NA|NA|13|TRBV20-1
TGCAGTGCTAGAGAACCCGATTCCTACGAGCAGTACTTC
CSAREPDSYEQYF
>TRBJ2-5|TRBD2|few|15|TRBV7-9
TGTGCCAGCAGCTTCGATAGCGGGGCCCAAGAGACCCAGTACTTC
CASSFDSGAQETQYF
>TRBJ1-1|NA|NA|12|TRBV12-3/TRBV12-4
TGTGCCAGCAGTTTAGGTCAGGGGCCCGCTTTCTTT
CASSLGQGPAFF
>TRBJ1-1|NA|few|12|TRBV29-1
TGCAGCGTCTCACCCCGAAACACTGAAGCTTTCTTT
CSVSPRNTEAFF
>TRBJ2-2|NA|few|14|TRBV7-2
TGTGCCAGCAGCCCCAGTGCCGAACCCGGGGAGCTGTTTTTT
CASSPSAEPGELFF
>TRBJ1-2|NA|many|13|TRBV12-3/TRBV12-4
TGTGCCAGCAGTTTTGACAGGTCCTTCGGCTACACCTTC
CASSFDRSFGYTF
>TRBJ1-1|TRBD1|NA|14|TRBV5-1
TGCGCCAGCAGCAACGGACAGGGGGACACTGAAGCTTTCTTT
CASSNGQGDTEAFF
>TRBJ1-3|NA|NA|17|TRBV9
TGTGCCAGCAGCGTAGAGGGTGGTCTGTTCTCTGGAAACACCATATATTTT
CASSVEGGLFSGNTIYF
>TRBJ2-7|TRBD1|few|17|TRBV19
TGTGCCAGTAGTAGAGCCAGGGACAGCGAAATGTCCTACGAGCAGTACTTC
CASSRARDSEMSYEQYF
>TRBJ2-7|TRBD2|few|16|TRBV20-1
TGCAGTGCTAGAGGCAGGGGGACTAGCGGAGCTTACGAGCAGTACTTC
CSARGRGTSGAYEQYF
>TRBJ2-3|NA|NA|14|TRBV20-1
TGCAGTGCTAGAGGTACGGAGGGCACAGATACGCAGTATTTT
CSARGTEGTDTQYF
>TRBJ2-7|NA|few|13|TRBV7-2
TGTGCCAGCAGGAAGACAGCAGCCTACGAGCAGTACTTC
CASRKTAAYEQYF